A single sample is the source of the 6 T cell receptor beta chains below, sequenced in a study of blood T cell repertoires in COVID-19. Assay: immunoSEQ multiplex PCR; the TCRdb copy retains only in-frame clones and omits some. The sample includes some 220,000 clones, 70% to 90% of them seen just once. Sample: peripheral blood. Source of these receptors: a man aged 50-59 years who had recovered from COVID-19.

This rearrangement joins TRBV30 to TRBJ1-4, with a tentative D call TRBD1 (5 bases). Germline-derived CDR1 and CDR2 are GTSNPN and SVGIG (reference sequence). V was shortened by 4 bases and J by 4 bases, with 10 bases between the two germline ends. The CDR3 is 13 residues long. The CDR3 sequence is CAWTRQINEKLFF. For the CDR3, the DNA is TGTGCCTGGACCCGACAGATTAATGAAAAACTGTTTTTT.

V usage is TRBV5-1 and J usage is TRBJ2-3, with D maybe TRBD1 (5 bases). The CDR3 runs to 13 residues. From germline, CDR1 is SGHRS and CDR2 YFSETQ. Trimming stripped 5 bases from V and 3 bases from J, with 10 bases between. The CDR3 coding sequence is TGCGCCAGCAGAAGGGGTGGGACAGATACGCAGTATTTT. Protein product: CASRRGGTDTQYF.

V gene TRBV15 combines with J gene TRBJ1-1, with 11 bases identical to TRBD1. This CDR3 has 15 residues. Per the germline V gene, CDR1 is LNHNV and CDR2 is YYDKDF (reference sequence). Trimming at V came to 3 bases and at J to 2 bases, leaving 2 bases not matched to a gene. The CDR3 DNA reads as TGTGCCACCAGCAGGGGACAGGGGGGTAACACTGAAGCTTTCTTT. This codes for CATSRGQGGNTEAFF.

The genes are TRBV19 and TRBJ1-3, with a weak D call TRBD1 (5 bases). The CDR3 has 14 amino acids. The V gene's germline CDR1 is LNHDA and CDR2 SQIVND (reference sequence). Trimming cost V 7 bases and J 2 bases, with 12 bases left between them. CDR3 in amino acids: CASTMGGTGNTIYF. For the CDR3, the DNA is TGTGCCAGTACGATGGGGGGAACTGGAAACACCATATATTTT. The variable domain in full, with the rest retrieved from reference TRBV19 and TRBJ1-3, is DGGITQSPKYLFRKEGQNVTLSCEQNLNHDAMYWYRQDPGQGLRLIYYSQIVNDFQKGDIAEGYSVSREKKESFPLTVTSAQKNPTAFYLCASTMGGTGNTIYFGEGSWLTVV.

The V call is TRBV19, the J call TRBJ2-7; the match to TRBD2 covers 9 bases. V lost 4 bases and J lost 0; bases outside the gene matches: 7. Germline loops: CDR1 LNHDA, CDR2 SQIVND (reference sequence). CDR3 length: 16 amino acids. The CDR3 loop is CASSRGALAGSYEQYF. The CDR3 DNA reads as TGTGCCAGTAGTAGAGGGGCACTAGCGGGCTCCTACGAGCAGTACTTC. Together with reference TRBV19 and TRBJ2-7, the CDR3 gives the full variable domain: DGGITQSPKYLFRKEGQNVTLSCEQNLNHDAMYWYRQDPGQGLRLIYYSQIVNDFQKGDIAEGYSVSREKKESFPLTVTSAQKNPTAFYLCASSRGALAGSYEQYFGPGTRLTVT.

The CDR3 loop reads CSARRGNTEAFF. The CDR3 nucleotides read TGCAGCGCAAGAAGGGGGAACACTGAAGCTTTCTTT. V gene TRBV29-1 combines with J gene TRBJ1-1, with a weak D call TRBD1 (5 bases). V dropped 7 bases and J dropped 1 base, with 10 bases sitting between them. Per germline, CDR1 SQVTM and CDR2 ANQGSEA. This CDR3 has 12 residues. Complete variable domain (other parts from reference TRBV29-1 and TRBJ1-1): SAVISQKPSRDICQRGTSLTIQCQVDSQVTMMFWYRQQPGQSLTLIATANQGSEATYESGFVIDKFPISRPNLTFSTLTVSNMSPEDSSIYLCSARRGNTEAFFGQGTRLTVV.